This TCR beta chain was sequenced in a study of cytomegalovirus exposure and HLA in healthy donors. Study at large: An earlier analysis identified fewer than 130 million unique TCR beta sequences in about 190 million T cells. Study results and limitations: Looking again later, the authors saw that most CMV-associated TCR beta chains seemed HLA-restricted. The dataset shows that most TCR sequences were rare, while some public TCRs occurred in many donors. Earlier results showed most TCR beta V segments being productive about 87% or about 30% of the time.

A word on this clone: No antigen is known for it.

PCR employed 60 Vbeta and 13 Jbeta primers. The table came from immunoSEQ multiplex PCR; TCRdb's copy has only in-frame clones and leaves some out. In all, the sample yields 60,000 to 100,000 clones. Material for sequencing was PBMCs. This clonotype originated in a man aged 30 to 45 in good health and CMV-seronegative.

In DNA form, the CDR3 reads TGCGCCAGCAGGGAACAGGCGCAGGGGGAAGGCTACACCTTC. Translation gives CASREQAQGEGYTF. The chain links TRBV5-1 to TRBJ1-2, with 7 positions matching TRBD1. Germline-derived CDR1 and CDR2 are SGHRS and YFSETQ. The V gene end was trimmed by 5 bases and the J gene end by 8 bases; junction bases not matched to a gene: 12. The CDR3 sequence is 14 residues long.